This T cell receptor (beta chain) was recorded in a study of blood T cell repertoires in COVID-19. Study summary: Specimens from acute and convalescent COVID-19 originated in the United States, Italy and Spain. PBMCs, B-cell-depleted T cells, or T cells were the source of the cDNA or gDNA that made up the material.

Methods used by the authors: How many nucleated cells were present was estimated from reference gene primer amplification. Method: immunoSEQ multiplex PCR; TCRdb's copy keeps in-frame clones and lacks some. V, J and clone size were drawn from that table, and D and trimming were deduced from the DNA. The sample yields some 120,000 clones, 80% seen once. The length of the CDR3 is 13 residues. The trim removed 4 bases at V and 7 bases at J, leaving 3 bases unmatched. Germline-derived CDR1 and CDR2 are MDHEN and SYDVKM. Sequenced sample: peripheral blood. The TCR comes from a man aged 65 to 79 with acute or convalescent COVID-19. This rearrangement joins TRBV28 to TRBJ2-5; TRBD1 aligns across 10 bases. CDR3 sequence reads: CASSSGQGGTQYF. In DNA form, the CDR3 reads TGTGCCAGCAGTTCAGGACAGGGGGGGACCCAGTACTTC.